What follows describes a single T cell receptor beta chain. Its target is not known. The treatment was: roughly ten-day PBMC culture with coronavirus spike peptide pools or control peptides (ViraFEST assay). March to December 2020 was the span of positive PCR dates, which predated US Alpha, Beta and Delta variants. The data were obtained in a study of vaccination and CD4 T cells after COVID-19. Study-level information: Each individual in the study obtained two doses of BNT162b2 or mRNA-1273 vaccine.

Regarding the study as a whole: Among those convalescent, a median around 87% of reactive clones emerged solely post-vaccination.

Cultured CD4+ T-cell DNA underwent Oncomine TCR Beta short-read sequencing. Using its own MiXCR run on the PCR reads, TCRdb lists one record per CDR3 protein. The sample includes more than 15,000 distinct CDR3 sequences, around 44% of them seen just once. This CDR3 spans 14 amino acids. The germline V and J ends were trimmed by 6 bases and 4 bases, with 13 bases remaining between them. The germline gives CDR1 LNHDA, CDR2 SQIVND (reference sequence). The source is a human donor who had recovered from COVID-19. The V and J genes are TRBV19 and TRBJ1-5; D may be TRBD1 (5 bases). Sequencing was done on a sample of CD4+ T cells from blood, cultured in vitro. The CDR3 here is CASSLRDRNQPQHF. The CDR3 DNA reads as TGTGCCAGTAGCCTCCGGGACCGAAATCAGCCCCAGCATTTT.